These 18 T cell receptor beta chains came from one sample sequenced in a study of T cell responses to AZD1222 COVID-19 vaccine. Only in-frame clones appear in the TCRdb table, and some are missing; sequencing was by immunoSEQ multiplex PCR. The table records about 150,000 clones, 89% of them present only once. The sample consisted of peripheral blood, taken 28 days after the second AZD1222 dose. The receptor source for this set is an adult who received the AZD1222 COVID-19 vaccine.

The chain is built from TRBV6-2 or TRBV6-3 and TRBJ1-4; 9 bases align to TRBD1. With 2 bases clipped from V and 10 bases from J, the junction kept 8 bases outside the gene matches. In germline, CDR1 is MNHEY, CDR2 SVGEGT. The CDR3 covers 15 residues. The CDR3 DNA is TGTGCCAGCAGTTACCCCGGGACAGGGTATCGAAAACTGTTTTTT. Translating gives CASSYPGTGYRKLFF.

In nucleotides, the CDR3 is TGTGCCAGCAGTGGACAAATAAGGTTGGGAGCTTTCTTT. It translates to CASSGQIRLGAFF. The chain joins TRBV28 to TRBJ1-1; a weak D match, TRBD1 (5 bases). This CDR3 has 13 amino acids. CDR1 is MDHEN, CDR2 SYDVKM, per germline. V gave up 5 bases and J gave up 10 bases, with 17 bases separating them.

V gene TRBV30 combines with J gene TRBJ1-6, with D perhaps TRBD1 (5 bases). CDR1 is GTSNPN, CDR2 SVGIG, per germline (reference sequence). Trimming left V 0 bases short and J 8 bases short, with 5 bases between. The CDR3 has 12 amino acids. The CDR3, as DNA: TGTGCCTGGAGTGTAGGGGATTCACCCCTCCACTTT. This encodes CAWSVGDSPLHF.

This chain links TRBV7-2 with TRBJ1-1; D perhaps matches TRBD1 (5 bases). The CDR3 consists of 15 residues. The germline V gene has CDR1 SGHTA and CDR2 FQGNSA. Trimming cost V 5 bases and J 4 bases, with 17 bases left between them. CDR3 loop: CASSTQWGQGTEAFF. CDR3 bases: TGTGCCAGCAGCACACAGTGGGGCCAGGGCACTGAAGCTTTCTTT. Complete variable domain (other parts from reference TRBV7-2 and TRBJ1-1): GAGVSQSPSNKVTEKGKDVELRCDPISGHTALYWYRQSLGQGLEFLIYFQGNSAPDKSGLPSDRFSAERTGGSVSTLTIQRTQQEDSAVYLCASSTQWGQGTEAFFGQGTRLTVV.

V is TRBV11-2 and J is TRBJ2-3; D unclear. V was shortened by 2 bases and J by 0 bases, with 6 bases between the two germline ends. This CDR3 comprises 14 residues. Germline V gene lookup returns CDR1 SGHAT and CDR2 FQNNGV. CDR3 in amino acids: CASSLSTSTDTQYF. In nucleotides, the CDR3 is TGTGCCAGCAGCTTATCTACTAGCACAGATACGCAGTATTTT. The full variable domain, completed using reference TRBV11-2 and TRBJ2-3, is EAGVAQSPRYKIIEKRQSVAFWCNPISGHATLYWYQQILGQGPKLLIQFQNNGVVDDSQLPKDRFSAERLKGVDSTLKIQPAKLEDSAVYLCASSLSTSTDTQYFGPGTRLTVL.

The chain joins TRBV6-6 to TRBJ2-2, with D unclear. V was trimmed by 0 bases and J by 13 bases, leaving 18 bases between them. In germline, CDR1 is MNHNY, CDR2 SVGAGI (reference sequence). CDR3 length equals 15 residues. As DNA, the CDR3 is TGTGCCAGCAGTTACTCTGACTTCTCCCACACCGGGCTGTTTTTT. The encoded protein is CASSYSDFSHTGLFF.

The rearrangement joins TRBV18 to TRBJ2-7; 10 nucleotides line up with TRBD2. CDR3 length equals 14 residues. The V segment lost 3 bases and the J segment 4 bases; nucleotides outside the gene matches: 3. Germline assignment: CDR1 KGHSH and CDR2 LQKENI. The CDR3 protein is CASSPGTSDYEQYF. CDR3 DNA: TGTGCCAGCTCACCCGGGACTAGCGATTACGAGCAGTACTTC.

On this clone: The same CDR3 arises from other DNA sequences in this sample as well. The chain joins TRBV30 to TRBJ2-2, with D possibly being TRBD1 (5 bases). This CDR3 region has 15 residues. V was cut by 1 base and J by 2 bases, with 11 bases left in between. Germline-derived CDR1 and CDR2 are GTSNPN and SVGIG (reference sequence). The CDR3 nucleotides read TGTGCCTGGAGTGCCCTAGGGGCTAACACCGGGGAGCTGTTTTTT. Translated: CAWSALGANTGELFF.

The chain combines TRBV15 with TRBJ1-1; D remains unclear. Germline V gives CDR1 LNHNV, CDR2 YYDKDF (reference sequence). The CDR3 totals 16 residues. V shed 3 bases and J shed 0 bases, with 14 bases lying between them. DNA for the CDR3: TGTGCCACCAGCAGTGGGTTGGCCCTCGTGAACACTGAAGCTTTCTTT. Its translation is CATSSGLALVNTEAFF.

The chain joins TRBV29-1 to TRBJ2-1, with 13 bases lining up with TRBD2. CDR1 is SQVTM and CDR2 is ANQGSEA in the germline V gene. After removal of 3 bases from V and 0 bases from J, the junction contained 5 bases not matched to a gene. The CDR3 loop spans 17 amino acids. Here the CDR3 DNA reads TGCAGCGTTGATGGGACTAGCGGGGCCCACTCCTACAATGAGCAGTTCTTC. It is translated as CSVDGTSGAHSYNEQFF.

The V call is TRBV18, the J call TRBJ2-1, with 10 bases fitting TRBD1. The J segment lost 2 bases and the V segment lost 0 bases, leaving 4 bases of the junction unmatched. CDR3 length equals 17 residues. Germline V gives CDR1 KGHSH, CDR2 LQKENI. This CDR3 reads CASSPPGQGGPYNEQFF. In nucleotides, the CDR3 is TGTGCCAGCTCACCACCAGGACAGGGGGGTCCCTACAATGAGCAGTTCTTC.

The rearrangement joins TRBV6-5 to TRBJ1-1, with D possibly matching TRBD1 (5 bases). Looked up from germline, CDR1 is MNHEY and CDR2 is SVGAGI. V was pared by 2 bases and J by 1 base, with 8 bases between. The CDR3 runs to 14 residues. This CDR3 is CASSYGTANTEAFF. Written as DNA, the CDR3 is TGTGCCAGCAGTTACGGGACGGCGAACACTGAAGCTTTCTTT.

The CDR3 sequence is CASLLGGEGVAGYTF. DNA of the CDR3: TGTGCCAGCCTCTTGGGGGGGGAAGGCGTAGCGGGCTACACCTTC. This sequence joins TRBV28 and TRBJ1-2; perhaps TRBD1 as D (5 bases). V was shortened by 8 bases and J by 8 bases, with 24 bases between the two germline ends. The CDR3 is made up of 15 amino acids. Germline-derived CDR1 and CDR2 are MDHEN and SYDVKM.

This chain links TRBV30 with TRBJ1-3; no firm D call. This CDR3 has 14 amino acids. In germline, CDR1 is GTSNPN, CDR2 SVGIG (reference sequence). Trimming cost V 4 bases and J 0 bases, with 10 bases left between them. DNA of the CDR3: TGTGCCTGGACCGACACGAGCTCTGGAAACACCATATATTTT. It is translated as CAWTDTSSGNTIYF.

The V and J genes are TRBV28 and TRBJ2-1; D is tentatively TRBD1 or TRBD2 (6 bases each). Trimming removed 2 bases at V and 3 bases at J, with 26 bases between. The CDR3 extends over 20 amino acids. Germline V gene lookup returns CDR1 MDHEN and CDR2 SYDVKM. For the CDR3, the DNA is TGTGCCAGCAGTTTAGAGGCGTGGGGCGGGACAAAGCTTAACTACAATGAGCAGTTCTTC. It specifies CASSLEAWGGTKLNYNEQFF.

This rearrangement joins TRBV7-9 to TRBJ1-1; D gene ambiguous. With 0 bases removed from V and 1 base from J, the gap between germline ends came to 12 bases. Germline loops: CDR1 SEHNR, CDR2 FQNEAQ (reference sequence). The CDR3 contains 16 residues. The DNA of the CDR3 is TGTGCCAGCAGCTTAGCAACGGGCGGCAGGAACACTGAAGCTTTCTTT. This translates into CASSLATGGRNTEAFF.

Only one count was recorded for this clone. The CDR3 sequence: CASSSAGTEHNEQFF. DNA for the CDR3: TGTGCCAGCAGCTCAGCTGGGACGGAACACAATGAGCAGTTCTTC. The J gene is TRBJ2-1, the V gene TRBV7-3; the D gene could be TRBD1 or TRBD2 (5 bases each). This CDR3 is built from 15 residues. The ends were cut back, 4 bases at V and 5 bases at J, with 15 bases in the middle. The germline gives CDR1 SGHTA, CDR2 FQGTGA.

The rearrangement uses TRBV3-1 (or the pseudogene TRBV3-2) and TRBJ2-7, with 7 positions matching TRBD1. V lost 5 bases to trimming and J lost 1 base; unmatched junction nucleotides: 8. This CDR3 is built from 15 residues. Germline V gene data show CDR1 as LGHDT and CDR2 as YNNKEL (reference sequence). The CDR3 region has the DNA TGTGCCAGCAGCGCCATAGGGACAGCATCCTACGAGCAGTACTTC. Translating it yields CASSAIGTASYEQYF.